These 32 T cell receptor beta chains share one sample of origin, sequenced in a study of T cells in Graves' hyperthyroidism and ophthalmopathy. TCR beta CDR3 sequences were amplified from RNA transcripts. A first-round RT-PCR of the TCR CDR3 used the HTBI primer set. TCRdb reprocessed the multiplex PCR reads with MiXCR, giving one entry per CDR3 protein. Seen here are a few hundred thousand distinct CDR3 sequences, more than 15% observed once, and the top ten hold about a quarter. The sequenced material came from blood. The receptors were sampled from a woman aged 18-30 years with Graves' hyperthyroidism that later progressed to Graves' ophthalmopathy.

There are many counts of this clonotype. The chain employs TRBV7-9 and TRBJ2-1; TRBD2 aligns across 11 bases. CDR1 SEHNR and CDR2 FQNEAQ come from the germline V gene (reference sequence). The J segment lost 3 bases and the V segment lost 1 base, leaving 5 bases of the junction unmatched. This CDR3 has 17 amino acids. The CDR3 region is CASSLVNSGRDYNEQFF. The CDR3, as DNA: TGTGCCAGCAGCTTAGTCAATAGCGGGAGGGACTACAATGAGCAGTTCTTC.

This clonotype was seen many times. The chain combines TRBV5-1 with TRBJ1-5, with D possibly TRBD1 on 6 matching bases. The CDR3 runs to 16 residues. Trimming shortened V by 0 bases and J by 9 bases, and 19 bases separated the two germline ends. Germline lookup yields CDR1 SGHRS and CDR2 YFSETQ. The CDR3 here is CASSLAAGDTLRPQHF. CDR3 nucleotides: TGCGCCAGCAGCTTGGCGGCAGGGGACACGCTAAGGCCCCAGCATTTT.

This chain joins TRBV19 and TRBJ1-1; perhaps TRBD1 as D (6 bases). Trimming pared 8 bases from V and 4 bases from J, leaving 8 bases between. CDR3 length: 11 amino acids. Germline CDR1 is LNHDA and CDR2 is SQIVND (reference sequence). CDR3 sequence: CASQGITEAFF. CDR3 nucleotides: TGTGCCAGTCAGGGGATCACTGAAGCTTTCTTT. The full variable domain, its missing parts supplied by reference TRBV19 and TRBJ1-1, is DGGITQSPKYLFRKEGQNVTLSCEQNLNHDAMYWYRQDPGQGLRLIYYSQIVNDFQKGDIAEGYSVSREKKESFPLTVTSAQKNPTAFYLCASQGITEAFFGQGTRLTVV.

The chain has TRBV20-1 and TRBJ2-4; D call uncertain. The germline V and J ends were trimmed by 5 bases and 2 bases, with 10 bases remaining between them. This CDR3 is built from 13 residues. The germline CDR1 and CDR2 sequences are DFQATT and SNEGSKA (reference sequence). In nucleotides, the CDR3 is TGCAGTGCTGTGGAGATCTCCAAAAACATTCAGTACTTC. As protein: CSAVEISKNIQYF.

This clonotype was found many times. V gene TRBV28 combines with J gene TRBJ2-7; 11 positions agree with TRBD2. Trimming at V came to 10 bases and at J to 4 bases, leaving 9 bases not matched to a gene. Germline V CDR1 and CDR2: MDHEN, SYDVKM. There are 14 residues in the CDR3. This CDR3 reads CATYPRTSGYEQYF. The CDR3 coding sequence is TGTGCCACCTACCCTAGGACTAGCGGGTACGAGCAGTACTTC.

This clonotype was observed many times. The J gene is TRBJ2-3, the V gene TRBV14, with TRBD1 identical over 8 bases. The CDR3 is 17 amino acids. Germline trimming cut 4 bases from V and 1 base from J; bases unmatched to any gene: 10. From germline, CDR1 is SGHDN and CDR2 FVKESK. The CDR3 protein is CASSLRTGRSRTDTQYF. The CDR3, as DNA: TGTGCCAGCAGCCTGCGGACAGGGCGGTCTCGCACAGATACGCAGTATTTT.

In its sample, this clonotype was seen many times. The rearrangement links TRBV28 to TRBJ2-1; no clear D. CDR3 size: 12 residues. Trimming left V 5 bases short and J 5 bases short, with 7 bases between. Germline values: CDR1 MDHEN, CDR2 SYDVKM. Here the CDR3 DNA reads TGTGCCAGCAGTCAGTTTGACAATGAGCAGTTCTTC. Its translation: CASSQFDNEQFF.

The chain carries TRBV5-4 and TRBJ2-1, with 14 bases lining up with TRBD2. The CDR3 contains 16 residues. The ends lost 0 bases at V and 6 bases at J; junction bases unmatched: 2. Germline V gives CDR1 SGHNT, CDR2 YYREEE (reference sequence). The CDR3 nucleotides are TGTGCCAGCAGCTTGGGACTAGCGGGAGGGGCCAATGAGCAGTTCTTC. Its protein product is CASSLGLAGGANEQFF. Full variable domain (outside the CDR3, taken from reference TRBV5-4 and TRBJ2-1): ETGVTQSPTHLIKTRGQQVTLRCSSQSGHNTVSWYQQALGQGPQFIFQYYREEENGRGNFPPRFSGLQFPNYSSELNVNALELDDSALYLCASSLGLAGGANEQFFGPGTRLTVL.

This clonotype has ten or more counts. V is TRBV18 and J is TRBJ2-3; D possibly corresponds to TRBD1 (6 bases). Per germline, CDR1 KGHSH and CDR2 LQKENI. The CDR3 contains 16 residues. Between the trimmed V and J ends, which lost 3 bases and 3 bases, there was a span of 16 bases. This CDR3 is CASSPLQGERTDTQYF. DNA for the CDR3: TGTGCCAGCTCACCCCTACAGGGAGAAAGAACAGATACGCAGTATTTT.

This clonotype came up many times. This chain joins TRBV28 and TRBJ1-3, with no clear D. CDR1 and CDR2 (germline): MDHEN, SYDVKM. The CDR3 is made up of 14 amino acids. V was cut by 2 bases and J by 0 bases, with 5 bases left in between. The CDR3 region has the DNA TGTGCCAGCAGTTTAAGACTCTCTGGAAACACCATATATTTT. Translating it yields CASSLRLSGNTIYF. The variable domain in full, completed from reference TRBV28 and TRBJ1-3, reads DVKVTQSSRYLVKRTGEKVFLECVQDMDHENMFWYRQDPGLGLRLIYFSYDVKMKEKGDIPEGYSVSREKKERFSLILESASTNQTSMYLCASSLRLSGNTIYFGEGSWLTVV.

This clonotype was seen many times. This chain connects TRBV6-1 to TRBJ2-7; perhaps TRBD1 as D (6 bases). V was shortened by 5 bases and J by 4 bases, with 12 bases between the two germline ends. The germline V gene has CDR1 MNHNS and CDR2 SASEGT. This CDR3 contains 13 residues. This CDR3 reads CASSSQGTYEQYF. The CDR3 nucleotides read TGTGCCAGCAGTTCACAGGGAACTTACGAGCAGTACTTC.

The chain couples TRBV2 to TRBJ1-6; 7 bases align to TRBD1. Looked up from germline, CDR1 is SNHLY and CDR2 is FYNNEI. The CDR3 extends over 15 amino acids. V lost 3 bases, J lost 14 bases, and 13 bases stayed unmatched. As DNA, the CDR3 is TGTGCCAGCAGTGAGATCGGGACAGCTTCCGAGGCCCTCCACTTT. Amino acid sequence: CASSEIGTASEALHF. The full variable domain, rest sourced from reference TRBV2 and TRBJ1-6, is EPEVTQTPSHQVTQMGQEVILRCVPISNHLYFYWYRQILGQKVEFLVSFYNNEISEKSEIFDDQFSVERPDGSNFTLKIRSTKLEDSAMYFCASSEIGTASEALHFGNGTRLTVT.

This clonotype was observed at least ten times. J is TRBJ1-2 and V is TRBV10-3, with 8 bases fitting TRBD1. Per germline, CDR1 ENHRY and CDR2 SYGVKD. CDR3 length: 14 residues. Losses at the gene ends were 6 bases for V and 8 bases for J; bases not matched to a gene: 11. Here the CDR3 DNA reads TGTGCCATCAGCCGCCTCGGACAGGGAGAGGGCTACACCTTC. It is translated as CAISRLGQGEGYTF.

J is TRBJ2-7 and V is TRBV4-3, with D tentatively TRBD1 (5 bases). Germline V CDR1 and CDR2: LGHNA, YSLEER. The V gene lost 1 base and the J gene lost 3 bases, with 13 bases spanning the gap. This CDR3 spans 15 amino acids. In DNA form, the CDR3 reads TGCGCCAGCAGCCAAGGGTTGGACATGTTCTACGAGCAGTACTTC. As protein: CASSQGLDMFYEQYF.

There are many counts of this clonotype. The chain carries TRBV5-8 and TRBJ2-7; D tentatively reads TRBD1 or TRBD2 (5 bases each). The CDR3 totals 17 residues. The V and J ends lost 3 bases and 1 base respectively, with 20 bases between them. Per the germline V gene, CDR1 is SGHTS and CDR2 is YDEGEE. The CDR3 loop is CASSSGTGFPGSYEQYF. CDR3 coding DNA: TGTGCCAGCAGCTCCGGGACCGGATTCCCAGGGTCCTACGAGCAGTACTTC.

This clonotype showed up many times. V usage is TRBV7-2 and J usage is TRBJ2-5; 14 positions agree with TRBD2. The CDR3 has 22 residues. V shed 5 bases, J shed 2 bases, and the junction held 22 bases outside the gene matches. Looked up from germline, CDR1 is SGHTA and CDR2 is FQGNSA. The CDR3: CASSPIPPGATSGRARQETQYF. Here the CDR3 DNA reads TGTGCCAGCAGCCCAATCCCCCCGGGAGCGACTAGCGGGAGGGCGAGGCAAGAGACCCAGTACTTC.

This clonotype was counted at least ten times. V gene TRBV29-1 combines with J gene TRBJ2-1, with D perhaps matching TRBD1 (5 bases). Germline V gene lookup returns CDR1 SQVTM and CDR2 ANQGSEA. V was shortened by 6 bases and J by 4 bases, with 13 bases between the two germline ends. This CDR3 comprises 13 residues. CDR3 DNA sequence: TGCAGCGTGGACATCCAGCAATACAATGAGCAGTTCTTC. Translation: CSVDIQQYNEQFF.

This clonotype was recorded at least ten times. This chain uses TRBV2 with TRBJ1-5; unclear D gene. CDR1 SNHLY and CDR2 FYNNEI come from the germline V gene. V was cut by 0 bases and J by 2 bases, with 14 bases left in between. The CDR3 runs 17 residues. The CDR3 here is CASSEAISLIGNQPQHF. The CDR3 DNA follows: TGTGCCAGCAGTGAAGCCATTAGTTTAATTGGCAATCAGCCCCAGCATTTT. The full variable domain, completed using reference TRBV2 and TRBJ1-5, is EPEVTQTPSHQVTQMGQEVILRCVPISNHLYFYWYRQILGQKVEFLVSFYNNEISEKSEIFDDQFSVERPDGSNFTLKIRSTKLEDSAMYFCASSEAISLIGNQPQHFGDGTRLSIL.

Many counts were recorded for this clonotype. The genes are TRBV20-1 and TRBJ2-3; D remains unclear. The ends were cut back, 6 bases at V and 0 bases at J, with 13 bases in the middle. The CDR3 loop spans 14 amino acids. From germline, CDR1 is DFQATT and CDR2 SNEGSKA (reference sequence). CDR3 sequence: CSASPVPSTDTQYF. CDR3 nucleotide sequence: TGCAGTGCCTCACCCGTCCCTAGCACAGATACGCAGTATTTT.

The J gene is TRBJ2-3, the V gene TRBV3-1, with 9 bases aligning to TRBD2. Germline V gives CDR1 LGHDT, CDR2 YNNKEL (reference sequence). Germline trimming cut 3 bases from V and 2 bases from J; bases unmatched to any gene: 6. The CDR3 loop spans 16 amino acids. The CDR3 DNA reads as TGTGCCAGCAGCCAGGGACTAGCCTATCCCACAGATACGCAGTATTTT. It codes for CASSQGLAYPTDTQYF.

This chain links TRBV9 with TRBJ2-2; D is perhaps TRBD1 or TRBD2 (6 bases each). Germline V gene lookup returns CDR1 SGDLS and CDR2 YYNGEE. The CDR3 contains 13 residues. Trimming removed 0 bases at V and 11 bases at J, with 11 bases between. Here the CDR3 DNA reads TGTGCCAGCAGCGTAGAAGGGGGGCGAGAGCTGTTTTTT. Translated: CASSVEGGRELFF.

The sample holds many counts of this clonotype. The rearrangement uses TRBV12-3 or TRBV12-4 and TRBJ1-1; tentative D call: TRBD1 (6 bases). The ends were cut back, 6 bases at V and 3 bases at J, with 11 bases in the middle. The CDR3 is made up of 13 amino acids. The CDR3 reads CASREDSYTEAFF. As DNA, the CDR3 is TGTGCCAGCAGAGAGGACAGTTACACTGAAGCTTTCTTT.

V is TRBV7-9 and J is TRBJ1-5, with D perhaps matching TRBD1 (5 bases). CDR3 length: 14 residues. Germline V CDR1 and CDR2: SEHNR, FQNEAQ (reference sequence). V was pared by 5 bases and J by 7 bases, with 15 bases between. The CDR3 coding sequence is TGTGCCAGCAGCGGGGGGACGGGTAGACAGCCCCAGCATTTT. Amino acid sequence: CASSGGTGRQPQHF.

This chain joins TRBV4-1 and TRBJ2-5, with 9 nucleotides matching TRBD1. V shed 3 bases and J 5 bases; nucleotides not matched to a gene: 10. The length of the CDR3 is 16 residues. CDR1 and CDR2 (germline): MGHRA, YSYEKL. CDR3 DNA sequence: TGCGCCAGCAGCCAGAACAACAGGGGGCGCGGGGAGACCCAGTACTTC. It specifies CASSQNNRGRGETQYF.

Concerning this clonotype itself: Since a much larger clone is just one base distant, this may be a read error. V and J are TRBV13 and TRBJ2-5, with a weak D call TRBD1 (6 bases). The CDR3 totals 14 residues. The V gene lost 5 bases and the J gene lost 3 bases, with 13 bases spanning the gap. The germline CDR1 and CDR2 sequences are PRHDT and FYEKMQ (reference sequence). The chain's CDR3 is CASSTSDREETQYF. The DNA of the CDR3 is TGTGCCAGCAGCACCTCGGACAGAGAAGAGACCCAGTACTTC.

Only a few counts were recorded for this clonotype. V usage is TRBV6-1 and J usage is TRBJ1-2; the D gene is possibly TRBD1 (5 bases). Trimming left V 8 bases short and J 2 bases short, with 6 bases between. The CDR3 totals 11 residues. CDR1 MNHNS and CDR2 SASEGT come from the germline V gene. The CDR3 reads CASGANYGYTF. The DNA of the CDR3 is TGTGCCAGCGGGGCCAACTATGGCTACACCTTC.

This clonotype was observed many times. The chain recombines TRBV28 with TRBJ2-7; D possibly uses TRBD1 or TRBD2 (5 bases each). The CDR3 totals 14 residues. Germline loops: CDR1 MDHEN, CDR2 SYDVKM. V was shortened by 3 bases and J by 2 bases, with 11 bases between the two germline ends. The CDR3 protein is CASSFVTGPYEQYF. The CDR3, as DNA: TGTGCCAGCAGTTTCGTGACGGGACCCTACGAGCAGTACTTC.

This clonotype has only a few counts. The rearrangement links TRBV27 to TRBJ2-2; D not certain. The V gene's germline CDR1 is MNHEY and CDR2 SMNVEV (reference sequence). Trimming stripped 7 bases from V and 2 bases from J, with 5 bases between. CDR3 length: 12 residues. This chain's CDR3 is CASTFNTGELFF. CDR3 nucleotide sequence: TGTGCCAGCACCTTCAACACCGGGGAGCTGTTTTTT.

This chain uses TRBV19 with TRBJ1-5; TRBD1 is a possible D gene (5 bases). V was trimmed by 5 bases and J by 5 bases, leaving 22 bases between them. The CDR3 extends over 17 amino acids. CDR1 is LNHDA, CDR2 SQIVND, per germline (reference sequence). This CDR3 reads CASSPPFPRGGYQPQHF. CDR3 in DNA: TGTGCCAGTAGTCCCCCCTTTCCGCGGGGGGGTTATCAGCCCCAGCATTTT.

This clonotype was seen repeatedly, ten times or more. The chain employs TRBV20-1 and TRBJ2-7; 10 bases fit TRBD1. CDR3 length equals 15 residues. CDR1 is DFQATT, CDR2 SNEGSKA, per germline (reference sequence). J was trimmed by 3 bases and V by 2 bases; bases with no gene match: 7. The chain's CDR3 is CSARSTGGRLYEQYF. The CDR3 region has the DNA TGCAGTGCTAGATCGACAGGGGGCAGACTCTACGAGCAGTACTTC.

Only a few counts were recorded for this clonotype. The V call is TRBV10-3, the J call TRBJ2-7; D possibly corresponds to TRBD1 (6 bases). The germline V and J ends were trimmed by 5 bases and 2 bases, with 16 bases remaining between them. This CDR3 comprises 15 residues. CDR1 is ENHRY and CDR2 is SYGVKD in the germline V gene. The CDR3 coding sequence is TGTGCCATCAGTAGGACAGACCTCACTACCTACGAGCAGTACTTC. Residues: CAISRTDLTTYEQYF.

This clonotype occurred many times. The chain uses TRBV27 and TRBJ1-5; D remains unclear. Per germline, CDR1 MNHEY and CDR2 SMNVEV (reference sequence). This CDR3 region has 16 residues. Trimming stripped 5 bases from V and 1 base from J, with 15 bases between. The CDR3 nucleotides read TGTGCCAGCAGTACACGCCGGGGTGGGAGCAATCAGCCCCAGCATTTT. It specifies CASSTRRGGSNQPQHF.